One and the same sample provided the 27 T cell receptor beta chains below, sequenced in a study of CD8+ T cells in alopecia areata. Reverse transcription of extracted RNA yielded cDNA, which provided the sequencing template. TCRdb's table, derived via immunoSEQ multiplex PCR, lists solely in-frame clones and lacks some. This table holds some 110,000 clones, roughly 66% found once. Input material: CD4+ T cells sorted from blood. The receptors originated from a human donor in good health.

The V gene is TRBV30, the J gene TRBJ2-3; 7 bases fit TRBD2. The germline V gene encodes CDR1 GTSNPN and CDR2 SVGIG (reference sequence). Trimming took 0 bases from V and 2 from J; bases not matched to a gene: 5. This CDR3 has 15 residues. The CDR3 loop reads CAWSVQRGLTDTQYF. The CDR3 coding sequence is TGTGCCTGGAGTGTACAGCGGGGCCTCACAGATACGCAGTATTTT.

The chain links TRBV6-1 to TRBJ2-7; TRBD2 might be the D (7 bases). From germline, CDR1 is MNHNS and CDR2 SASEGT. V lost 4 bases, J lost 6 bases, and 19 bases lay in between. CDR3 length: 15 residues. The CDR3 protein is CASSVERGAVGEQYF. Here the CDR3 DNA reads TGTGCCAGCAGTGTGGAACGGGGGGCCGTGGGCGAGCAGTACTTC.

V and J are TRBV30 and TRBJ2-7, with unresolved D. CDR3 length: 15 amino acids. V was trimmed by 0 bases and J by 0 bases, leaving 12 bases between them. Germline V gene lookup returns CDR1 GTSNPN and CDR2 SVGIG (reference sequence). CDR3: CAWSVGRIISYEQYF. CDR3 DNA: TGTGCCTGGAGTGTAGGGCGGATCATCTCCTACGAGCAGTACTTC.

The genes are TRBV30 and TRBJ1-2; no clear D. V was cut by 3 bases and J by 6 bases, with 17 bases left in between. CDR3 size: 14 residues. Germline V gene lookup returns CDR1 GTSNPN and CDR2 SVGIG (reference sequence). Here the CDR3 DNA reads TGTGCCTGGAGGAGAGTAGGAGCAGATCATGGCTACACCTTC. Translation: CAWRRVGADHGYTF.

The chain carries TRBV30 and TRBJ2-7; no clear D gene. The CDR3 is made up of 12 amino acids. The germline V and J ends were trimmed by 3 bases and 9 bases, with 15 bases remaining between them. Germline CDR1 and CDR2: GTSNPN and SVGIG (reference sequence). In nucleotides, the CDR3 is TGTGCCTGGAGCGGCAGAGCACTTTGGCAGTACTTC. This gives the protein CAWSGRALWQYF.

The rearrangement uses TRBV7-3 and TRBJ1-1; a weak D match, TRBD1 (6 bases). Trimming shortened V by 6 bases and J by 1 base, and 9 bases separated the two germline ends. The CDR3 consists of 13 residues. CDR1 is SGHTA and CDR2 is FQGTGA in the germline V gene. CDR3 in DNA: TGTGCCAGCAGTTCGGACAGGAACACTGAAGCTTTCTTT. This sequence encodes CASSSDRNTEAFF. Full variable domain (outside the CDR3, taken from reference TRBV7-3 and TRBJ1-1): GAGVSQTPSNKVTEKGKYVELRCDPISGHTALYWYRQSLGQGPEFLIYFQGTGAADDSGLPNDRFFAVRPEGSVSTLKIQRTERGDSAVYLCASSSDRNTEAFFGQGTRLTVV.

The gene calls are TRBV6-5 and TRBJ1-2, with D unresolved. The V and J ends lost 7 bases and 5 bases respectively, with 14 bases between them. The CDR3 runs 13 residues. Germline V gene sequence: CDR1 MNHEY, CDR2 SVGAGI. The CDR3 DNA is TGTGCCAGCACTCGAGGCCTGCAGTATGGCTACACCTTC. It specifies CASTRGLQYGYTF.

J is TRBJ1-1 and V is TRBV12-5, with unresolved D. There are 15 residues in the CDR3. Trimming removed 6 bases at V and 5 bases at J, with 19 bases between. Per the germline V gene, CDR1 is LGHNT and CDR2 is FRNRAP. CDR3 sequence reads: CASGHGPRGGTEAFF. DNA of the CDR3: TGTGCTAGTGGCCACGGGCCTCGGGGAGGGACTGAAGCTTTCTTT.

The chain uses TRBV5-4 and TRBJ2-1; TRBD2 might be the D (5 bases). V lost 4 bases, J lost 15 bases, and 17 bases lay in between. In germline, CDR1 is SGHNT, CDR2 YYREEE (reference sequence). The CDR3 sequence is 12 residues long. CDR3 loop: CASSLDGERRFF. The CDR3 DNA reads TGTGCCAGCAGCCTGGACGGGGAGAGACGGTTCTTC.

This clone was detected only once. The CDR3 loop reads CSVAPREGTQYF. The CDR3 nucleotides are TGCAGCGTTGCCCCTCGGGAGGGGACCCAGTACTTC. The chain carries TRBV29-1 and TRBJ2-5, with TRBD2 matching over 8 bases. V shed 4 bases, J shed 7 bases, and the junction held 5 bases outside the gene matches. Germline values: CDR1 SQVTM, CDR2 ANQGSEA. CDR3 length equals 12 residues.

The V call is TRBV5-1, the J call TRBJ2-6, with D possibly being TRBD1 (5 bases). The V end was cut by 4 bases, the J end by 0 bases, with 17 bases between. CDR1 and CDR2 (germline): SGHRS, YFSETQ. This CDR3 is 18 amino acids long. The CDR3 here is CASSPRRPGNSGANVLTF. The CDR3 DNA follows: TGCGCCAGCAGCCCGAGGCGCCCAGGGAACTCTGGGGCCAACGTCCTGACTTTC.

This clone showed up just once. The chain carries TRBV6-5 and TRBJ2-1, with 8 bases fitting TRBD1. This CDR3 comprises 11 residues. After removal of 6 bases from V and 12 bases from J, the junction contained 4 bases not matched to a gene. Germline loops: CDR1 MNHEY, CDR2 SVGAGI. CDR3 amino acids: CASSRQGLQFF. In DNA form, the CDR3 reads TGTGCCAGCAGCAGACAGGGGCTGCAGTTCTTC.

This clone was detected a few times. The chain uses TRBV5-1 and TRBJ2-1; 8 bases fit TRBD2. Germline assignment: CDR1 SGHRS and CDR2 YFSETQ. The trim removed 2 bases at V and 3 bases at J, leaving 1 base unmatched. The CDR3 totals 14 residues. The CDR3 loop reads CASSLAGDYNEQFF. The CDR3 DNA reads TGCGCCAGCAGCTTAGCGGGGGACTACAATGAGCAGTTCTTC.

This clone was found once. The chain recombines TRBV10-3 with TRBJ1-5; D gene ambiguous. This CDR3 has 12 amino acids. V gave up 0 bases and J gave up 6 bases, with 3 bases separating them. CDR1 is ENHRY and CDR2 is SYGVKD in the germline V gene. The CDR3 spells CAISESAQPQHF. The CDR3 DNA reads TGTGCCATCAGTGAGTCGGCTCAGCCCCAGCATTTT.

The rearrangement joins TRBV29-1 to TRBJ1-1; no firm D call. Germline V lookup: CDR1 SQVTM, CDR2 ANQGSEA. V lost 3 bases and J lost 3, with 14 bases in between. This CDR3 spans 14 amino acids. The CDR3 protein is CSVDLPGADTEAFF. CDR3 sequence (DNA): TGCAGCGTTGATCTTCCAGGTGCGGACACTGAAGCTTTCTTT.

The chain recombines TRBV21-1 with TRBJ1-2. TRBV21-1 is a known pseudogene. The CDR3 length is 11 residues. This CDR3 reads CASTPNWGYTF. DNA of the CDR3: TGTGCCAGCACCCCGAATTGGGGCTACACCTTC.

The DNA of the CDR3 is TGTGCCAGCAGCGCCGGGCACTATGGCTACACCTTC. Translation gives CASSAGHYGYTF. The chain joins TRBV5-6 to TRBJ1-2; D is unresolved. The V and J ends lost 4 bases and 3 bases respectively, with 7 bases between them. This CDR3 spans 12 amino acids. Germline CDR1 SGHDT, CDR2 YYEEEE. Looking up the rest from reference TRBV5-6 and TRBJ1-2 gives the full variable domain: DAGVTQSPTHLIKTRGQQVTLRCSPKSGHDTVSWYQQALGQGPQFIFQYYEEEERQRGNFPDRFSGHQFPNYSSELNVNALLLGDSALYLCASSAGHYGYTFGSGTRLTVV.

This rearrangement joins TRBV7-2 to TRBJ1-2; D unclear. This CDR3 contains 13 residues. The germline V and J ends were trimmed by 7 bases and 4 bases, with 13 bases remaining between them. CDR1 and CDR2 (germline): SGHTA, FQGNSA. The chain's CDR3 is CASNPRVSYGYTF. CDR3 nucleotides: TGTGCCAGCAACCCTAGGGTTAGCTATGGCTACACCTTC.

The CDR3, as DNA: TGCAGCGTCGCAACAGAATACGAGCAGTACTTC. Its translation is CSVATEYEQYF. The chain links TRBV29-1 to TRBJ2-7; D unclear. The germline V gene encodes CDR1 SQVTM and CDR2 ANQGSEA. The CDR3 contains 11 residues. Trimming stripped 6 bases from V and 4 bases from J, with 10 bases between.

The rearrangement uses TRBV25-1 and TRBJ2-7; a possible D gene is TRBD2 (5 bases). This CDR3 has 12 amino acids. V shed 7 bases and J shed 2 bases, with 9 bases lying between them. Germline CDR1 MGHDK, CDR2 SYGVNS. In nucleotides, the CDR3 is TGTGCCAGCACGGGGTCCCCCTACGAGCAGTACTTC. This translates into CASTGSPYEQYF.

The J gene is TRBJ1-3, the V gene TRBV30; D is ambiguous. In germline, CDR1 is GTSNPN, CDR2 SVGIG (reference sequence). This CDR3 has 12 residues. V shed 2 bases and J shed 4 bases, with 6 bases lying between them. The CDR3 here is CAWSRGGNTIYF. In DNA form, the CDR3 reads TGTGCCTGGAGTAGAGGGGGAAACACCATATATTTT.

This clone appeared once. V gene TRBV29-1 combines with J gene TRBJ2-6; D is ambiguous. Looked up from germline, CDR1 is SQVTM and CDR2 is ANQGSEA. This CDR3 has 14 residues. V was trimmed by 4 bases and J by 4 bases, leaving 11 bases between them. The CDR3 region has the DNA TGCAGCGTTGGGGCTTCCGGCGGGGCCAACGTCCTGACTTTC. Encoded protein: CSVGASGGANVLTF. Complete variable domain (other parts from reference TRBV29-1 and TRBJ2-6): SAVISQKPSRDICQRGTSLTIQCQVDSQVTMMFWYRQQPGQSLTLIATANQGSEATYESGFVIDKFPISRPNLTFSTLTVSNMSPEDSSIYLCSVGASGGANVLTFGAGSRLTVL.

The V call is TRBV29-1, the J call TRBJ1-5; no clear D. There are 14 residues in the CDR3. V was trimmed by 7 bases and J by 3 bases, leaving 16 bases between them. CDR1 and CDR2 from the germline V gene are SQVTM and ANQGSEA. CDR3 DNA: TGCAGCGCTGGGCCAGGCGGTTCCAATCAGCCCCAGCATTTT. Encoded protein: CSAGPGGSNQPQHF. Variable domain in full (rest from reference TRBV29-1 and TRBJ1-5): SAVISQKPSRDICQRGTSLTIQCQVDSQVTMMFWYRQQPGQSLTLIATANQGSEATYESGFVIDKFPISRPNLTFSTLTVSNMSPEDSSIYLCSAGPGGSNQPQHFGDGTRLSIL.

V is TRBV2 and J is TRBJ2-1, with 13 bases lining up with TRBD2. The germline gives CDR1 SNHLY, CDR2 FYNNEI. The CDR3 runs to 16 residues. V gave up 6 bases and J gave up 6 bases; unmatched junction bases: 8. The CDR3, as DNA: TGTGCCAGCAGCGGACTAGCGGGGGTCTCGGGCAATGAGCAGTTCTTC. Its protein product is CASSGLAGVSGNEQFF. The full variable domain, with the rest looked up from reference TRBV2 and TRBJ2-1, is EPEVTQTPSHQVTQMGQEVILRCVPISNHLYFYWYRQILGQKVEFLVSFYNNEISEKSEIFDDQFSVERPDGSNFTLKIRSTKLEDSAMYFCASSGLAGVSGNEQFFGPGTRLTVL.

This clone occurred a few times. This chain links TRBV2 with TRBJ2-1, with D unresolved. The CDR3 loop spans 13 amino acids. CDR1 is SNHLY, CDR2 FYNNEI, per germline. Between the trimmed V and J ends, which lost 7 bases and 5 bases, there was a span of 12 bases. The DNA of the CDR3 is TGTGCCAGCACCCAAGCTGTGGACAATGAGCAGTTCTTC. Amino acids: CASTQAVDNEQFF.

The chain carries TRBV28 and TRBJ1-5; possible D gene TRBD1, 5 bases. Trimming stripped 1 base from V and 7 bases from J, with 11 bases between. The germline gives CDR1 MDHEN, CDR2 SYDVKM. The CDR3 is made up of 14 amino acids. For the CDR3, the DNA is TGTGCCAGCAGTTTATTGCAGGGCGGACAGCCCCAGCATTTT. The encoded protein is CASSLLQGGQPQHF.

The chain combines TRBV29-1 with TRBJ1-5; D is uncertain. The germline V gene encodes CDR1 SQVTM and CDR2 ANQGSEA. V was trimmed by 0 bases and J by 1 base, leaving 4 bases between them. The CDR3 runs 13 residues. The CDR3 nucleotides read TGCAGCGTTGAAGAACAAAGCAATCAGCCCCAGCATTTT. It yields the protein CSVEEQSNQPQHF.